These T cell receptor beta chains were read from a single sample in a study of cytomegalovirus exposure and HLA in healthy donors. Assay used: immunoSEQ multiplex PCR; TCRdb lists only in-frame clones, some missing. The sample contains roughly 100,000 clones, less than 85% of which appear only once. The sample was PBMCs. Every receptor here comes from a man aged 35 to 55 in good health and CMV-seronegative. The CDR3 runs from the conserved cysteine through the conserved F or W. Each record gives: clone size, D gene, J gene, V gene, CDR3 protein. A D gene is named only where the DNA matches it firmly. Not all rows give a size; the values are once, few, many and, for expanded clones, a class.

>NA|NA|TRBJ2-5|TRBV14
CASSPGETQYF
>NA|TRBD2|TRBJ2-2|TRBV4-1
CASSQIAGGNTGELFF
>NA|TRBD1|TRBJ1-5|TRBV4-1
CASSQEVRGGGGSNQPQHF
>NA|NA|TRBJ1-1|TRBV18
CASSPFFRANTEAFF
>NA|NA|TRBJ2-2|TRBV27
CASGGAGELFF
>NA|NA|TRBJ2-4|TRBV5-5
CASSLDPGIAKNIQYF
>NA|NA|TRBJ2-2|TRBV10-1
CASSESGGTGELFF
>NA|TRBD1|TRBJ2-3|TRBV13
CASSLGRGQGQTDTQYF
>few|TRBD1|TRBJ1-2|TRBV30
CACDRGSAPAGYTF
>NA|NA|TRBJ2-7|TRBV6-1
CASSVALLGDEQYF